What follows are 4 T cell receptor beta chains derived from one specimen sequenced in a study of blood T cell repertoires in COVID-19. Generated by immunoSEQ multiplex PCR, the TCRdb table keeps only in-frame clones and is missing some. The sample includes about 200,000 clones, 81% of them seen just once. Sequencing was done on a sample of peripheral blood. The receptors were sampled from a woman over 75 with acute or convalescent COVID-19.

This clone was counted between two and nine times. This chain links TRBV7-8 with TRBJ2-1; 9 nucleotides match TRBD1. V lost 5 bases, J lost 8 bases, and 7 bases stayed unmatched. Germline V lookup: CDR1 SGHVS, CDR2 FQNEAQ. The CDR3 consists of 14 residues. CDR3 nucleotides: TGTGCCAGCAGCATCGGGACAGGGAGGGATGAGCAGTTCTTC. Its protein is CASSIGTGRDEQFF. Full variable domain (remainder filled in from reference TRBV7-8 and TRBJ2-1): GAGVSQSPRYKVAKRGQDVALRCDPISGHVSLFWYQQALGQGPEFLTYFQNEAQLDKSGLPSDRFFAERPEGSVSTLKIQRTQQEDSAVYLCASSIGTGRDEQFFGPGTRLTVL.

This clone was seen a few times. This chain uses TRBV18 with TRBJ1-2; TRBD1 might be the D (6 bases). This CDR3 has 18 amino acids. The germline V and J ends were trimmed by 1 base and 5 bases, with 23 bases remaining between them. Germline CDR1 KGHSH, CDR2 LQKENI. The CDR3 loop reads CASSPLEAQGQTQYGYTF. In DNA form, the CDR3 reads TGTGCCAGCTCACCACTTGAGGCGCAGGGACAAACTCAGTATGGCTACACCTTC.

The V call is TRBV9, the J call TRBJ1-2; no clear D. Between the trimmed V and J ends, which lost 0 bases and 0 bases, there was a span of 6 bases. Germline CDR1 reads SGDLS; CDR2 reads YYNGEE. The CDR3 spans 14 residues. The CDR3 loop is CASSVDGANYGYTF. For the CDR3, the DNA is TGTGCCAGCAGCGTAGACGGGGCTAACTATGGCTACACCTTC.

The chain combines TRBV3-1 (or the pseudogene TRBV3-2) with TRBJ1-3, with D tentatively TRBD1 (5 bases). This CDR3 is 18 amino acids long. V lost 4 bases to trimming and J lost 0 bases, with 19 bases between them. Per the germline V gene, CDR1 is LGHDT and CDR2 is YNNKEL (reference sequence). CDR3 protein: CASSRFRTDSLSGNTIYF. CDR3 DNA sequence: TGTGCCAGCAGCCGCTTCCGCACCGACAGCCTCTCTGGAAACACCATATATTTT.